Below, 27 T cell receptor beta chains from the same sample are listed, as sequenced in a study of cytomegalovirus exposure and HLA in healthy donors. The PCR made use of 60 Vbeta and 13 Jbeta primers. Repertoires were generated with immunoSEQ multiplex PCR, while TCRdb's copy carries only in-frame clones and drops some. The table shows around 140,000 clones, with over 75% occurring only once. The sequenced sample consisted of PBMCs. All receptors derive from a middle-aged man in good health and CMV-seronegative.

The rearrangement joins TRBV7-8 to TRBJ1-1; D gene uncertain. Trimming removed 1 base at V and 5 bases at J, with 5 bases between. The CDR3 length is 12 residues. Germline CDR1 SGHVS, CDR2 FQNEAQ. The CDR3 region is CASSLVATEAFF. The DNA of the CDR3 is TGTGCCAGCAGCTTAGTTGCGACTGAAGCTTTCTTT. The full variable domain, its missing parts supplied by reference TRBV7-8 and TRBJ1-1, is GAGVSQSPRYKVAKRGQDVALRCDPISGHVSLFWYQQALGQGPEFLTYFQNEAQLDKSGLPSDRFFAERPEGSVSTLKIQRTQQEDSAVYLCASSLVATEAFFGQGTRLTVV.

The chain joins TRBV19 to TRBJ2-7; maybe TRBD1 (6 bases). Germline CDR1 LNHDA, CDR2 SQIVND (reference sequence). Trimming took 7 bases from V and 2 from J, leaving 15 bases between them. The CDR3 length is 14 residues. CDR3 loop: CASNNRDLPYEQYF. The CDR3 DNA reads TGTGCCAGTAATAACAGGGACCTCCCCTACGAGCAGTACTTC.

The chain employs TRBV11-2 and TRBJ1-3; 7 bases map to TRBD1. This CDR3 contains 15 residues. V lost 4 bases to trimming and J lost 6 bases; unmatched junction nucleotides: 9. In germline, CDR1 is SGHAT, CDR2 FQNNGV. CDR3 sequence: CASSSQGLTQNTIYF. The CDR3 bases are TGTGCCAGCAGCTCACAGGGGCTCACTCAAAACACCATATATTTT.

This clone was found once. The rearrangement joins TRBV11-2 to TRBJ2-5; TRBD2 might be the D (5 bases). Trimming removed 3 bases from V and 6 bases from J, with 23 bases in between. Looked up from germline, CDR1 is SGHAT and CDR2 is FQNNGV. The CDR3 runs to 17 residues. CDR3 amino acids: CASSFGVEASFLQTQYF. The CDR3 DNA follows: TGTGCCAGCAGCTTTGGTGTGGAAGCTAGCTTCTTACAGACCCAGTACTTC.

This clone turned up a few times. The CDR3 here is CAIRQAGGKPDTQYF. The CDR3 DNA sequence: TGTGCCATCCGCCAAGCGGGGGGTAAACCAGATACGCAGTATTTT. The chain carries TRBV10-3 and TRBJ2-3, with 9 bases aligning to TRBD2. CDR1 and CDR2 (germline): ENHRY, SYGVKD. The junction had 10 bases not matched to a gene; V was cut back by 8 bases and J by 4 bases. This CDR3 spans 15 amino acids.

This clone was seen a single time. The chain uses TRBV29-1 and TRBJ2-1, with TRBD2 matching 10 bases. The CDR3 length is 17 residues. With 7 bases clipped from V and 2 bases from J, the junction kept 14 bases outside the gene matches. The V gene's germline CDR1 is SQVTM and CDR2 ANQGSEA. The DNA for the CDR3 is TGCAGCGCCGACATGACCGCTAGCGGGGGAACCTACAATGAGCAGTTCTTC. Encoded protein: CSADMTASGGTYNEQFF.

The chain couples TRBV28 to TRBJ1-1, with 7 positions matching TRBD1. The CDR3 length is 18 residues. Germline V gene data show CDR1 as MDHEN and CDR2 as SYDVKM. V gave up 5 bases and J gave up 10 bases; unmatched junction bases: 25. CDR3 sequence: CASSPLRGWGQGVTGAFF. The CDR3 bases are TGTGCCAGCAGTCCCCTTCGGGGTTGGGGGCAGGGGGTAACGGGAGCTTTCTTT.

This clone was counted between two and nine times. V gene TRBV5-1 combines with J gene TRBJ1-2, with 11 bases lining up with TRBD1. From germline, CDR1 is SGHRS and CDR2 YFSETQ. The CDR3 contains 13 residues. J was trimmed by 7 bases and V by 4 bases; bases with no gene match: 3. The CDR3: CASSEGQGGGYTF. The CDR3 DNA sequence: TGCGCCAGCAGCGAGGGACAGGGGGGTGGCTACACCTTC.

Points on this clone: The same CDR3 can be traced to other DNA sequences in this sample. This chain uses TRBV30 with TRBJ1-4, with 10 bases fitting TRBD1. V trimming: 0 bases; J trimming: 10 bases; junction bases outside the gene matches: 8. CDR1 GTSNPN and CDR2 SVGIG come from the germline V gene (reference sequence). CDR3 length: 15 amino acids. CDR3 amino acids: CAWSVQGQGRGKLFF. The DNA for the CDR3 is TGTGCCTGGAGTGTACAGGGACAGGGGAGAGGAAAACTGTTTTTT. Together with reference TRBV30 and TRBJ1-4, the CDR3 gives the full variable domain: SQTIHQWPATLVQPVGSPLSLECTVEGTSNPNLYWYRQAAGRGLQLLFYSVGIGQISSEVPQNLSASRPQDRQFILSSKKLLLSDSGFYLCAWSVQGQGRGKLFFGSGTQLSVL.

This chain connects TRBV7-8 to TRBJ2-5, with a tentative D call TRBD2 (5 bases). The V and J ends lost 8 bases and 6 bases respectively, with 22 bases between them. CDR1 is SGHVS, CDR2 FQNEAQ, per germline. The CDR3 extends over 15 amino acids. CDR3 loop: CASRHGSPGEKTQYF. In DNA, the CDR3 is TGTGCCAGCCGCCATGGATCCCCCGGGGAAAAGACCCAGTACTTC.

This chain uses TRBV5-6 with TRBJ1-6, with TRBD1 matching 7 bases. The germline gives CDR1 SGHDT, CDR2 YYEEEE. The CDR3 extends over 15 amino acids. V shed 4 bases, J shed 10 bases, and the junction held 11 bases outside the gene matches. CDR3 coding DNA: TGTGCCAGCAGCAAGGGGGCGCGGGGGGAATCACCCCTCCACTTT. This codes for CASSKGARGESPLHF.

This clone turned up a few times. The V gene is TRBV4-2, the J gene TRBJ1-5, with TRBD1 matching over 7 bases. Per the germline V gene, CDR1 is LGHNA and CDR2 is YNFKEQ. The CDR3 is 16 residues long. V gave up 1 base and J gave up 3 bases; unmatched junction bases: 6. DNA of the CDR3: TGTGCCAGCAGCCAAGTACAGGGGCGACCCAATCAGCCCCAGCATTTT. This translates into CASSQVQGRPNQPQHF.

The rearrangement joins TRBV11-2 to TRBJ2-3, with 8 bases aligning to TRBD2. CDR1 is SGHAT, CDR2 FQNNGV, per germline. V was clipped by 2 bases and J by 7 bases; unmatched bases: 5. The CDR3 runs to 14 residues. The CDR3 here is CASSLPGGPNTQYF. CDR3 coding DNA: TGTGCCAGCAGCTTACCGGGAGGGCCCAATACGCAGTATTTT.

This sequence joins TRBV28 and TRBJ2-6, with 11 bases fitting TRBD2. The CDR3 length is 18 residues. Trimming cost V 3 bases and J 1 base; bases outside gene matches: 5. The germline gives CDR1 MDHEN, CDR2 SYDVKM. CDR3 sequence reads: CASSLRGLAVSGANVLTF. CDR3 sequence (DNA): TGTGCCAGCAGTTTGAGGGGACTAGCGGTGTCTGGGGCCAACGTCCTGACTTTC.

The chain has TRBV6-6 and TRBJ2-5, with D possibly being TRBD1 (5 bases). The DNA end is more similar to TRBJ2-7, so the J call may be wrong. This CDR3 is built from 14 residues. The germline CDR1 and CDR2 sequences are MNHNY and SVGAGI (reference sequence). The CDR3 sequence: CASSYDSLSYEQYF. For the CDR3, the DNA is TGTGCCAGCAGTTATGACAGCCTTTCCTACGAGCAGTACTTC.

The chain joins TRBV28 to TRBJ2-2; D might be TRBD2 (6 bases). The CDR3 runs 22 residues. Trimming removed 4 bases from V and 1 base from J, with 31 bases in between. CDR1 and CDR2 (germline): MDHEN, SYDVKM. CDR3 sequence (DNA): TGTGCCAGCAGTTGGGGGACCTTTTTCAACCCCATCCGGCGGGAGAACACCGGGGAGCTGTTTTTT. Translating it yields CASSWGTFFNPIRRENTGELFF. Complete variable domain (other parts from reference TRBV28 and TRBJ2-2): DVKVTQSSRYLVKRTGEKVFLECVQDMDHENMFWYRQDPGLGLRLIYFSYDVKMKEKGDIPEGYSVSREKKERFSLILESASTNQTSMYLCASSWGTFFNPIRRENTGELFFGEGSRLTVL.

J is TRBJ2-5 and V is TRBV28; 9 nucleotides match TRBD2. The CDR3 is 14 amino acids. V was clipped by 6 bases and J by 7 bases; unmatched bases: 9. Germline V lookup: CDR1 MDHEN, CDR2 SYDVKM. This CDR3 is CASSAAGGGGTQYF. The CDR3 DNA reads TGTGCCAGCAGCGCCGCGGGGGGGGGAGGGACCCAGTACTTC.

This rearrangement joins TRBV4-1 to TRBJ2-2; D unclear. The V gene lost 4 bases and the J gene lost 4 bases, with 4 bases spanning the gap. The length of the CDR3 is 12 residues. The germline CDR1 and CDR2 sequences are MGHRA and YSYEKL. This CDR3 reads CASSRGTGELFF. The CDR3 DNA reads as TGCGCCAGCAGCCGAGGCACCGGGGAGCTGTTTTTT.

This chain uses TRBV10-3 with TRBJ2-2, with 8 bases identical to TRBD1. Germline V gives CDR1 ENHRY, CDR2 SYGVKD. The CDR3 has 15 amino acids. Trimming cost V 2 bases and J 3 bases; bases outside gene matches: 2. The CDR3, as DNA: TGTGCCATCAGTGAGACAGGGGGAGACACCGGGGAGCTGTTTTTT. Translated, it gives CAISETGGDTGELFF.

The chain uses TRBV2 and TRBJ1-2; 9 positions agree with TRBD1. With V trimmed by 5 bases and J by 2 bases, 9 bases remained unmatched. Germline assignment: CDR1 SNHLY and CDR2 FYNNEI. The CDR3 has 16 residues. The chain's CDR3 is CASSRTGATINYGYTF. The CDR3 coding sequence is TGTGCCAGCAGTCGGACAGGGGCGACGATAAACTATGGCTACACCTTC. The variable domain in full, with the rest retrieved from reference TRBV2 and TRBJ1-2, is EPEVTQTPSHQVTQMGQEVILRCVPISNHLYFYWYRQILGQKVEFLVSFYNNEISEKSEIFDDQFSVERPDGSNFTLKIRSTKLEDSAMYFCASSRTGATINYGYTFGSGTRLTVV.

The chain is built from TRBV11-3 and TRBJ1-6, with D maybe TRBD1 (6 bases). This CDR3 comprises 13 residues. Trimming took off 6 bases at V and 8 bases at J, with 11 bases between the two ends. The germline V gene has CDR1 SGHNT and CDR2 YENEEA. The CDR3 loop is CASSQNRDSPLHF. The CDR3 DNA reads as TGTGCCAGCAGTCAAAACAGGGATTCACCCCTCCACTTT.

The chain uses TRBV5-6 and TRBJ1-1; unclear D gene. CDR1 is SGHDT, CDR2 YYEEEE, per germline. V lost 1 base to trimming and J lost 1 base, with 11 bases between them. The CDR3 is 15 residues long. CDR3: CASSLLRKGNTEAFF. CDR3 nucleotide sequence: TGTGCCAGCAGCTTGTTGCGGAAAGGGAACACTGAAGCTTTCTTT.

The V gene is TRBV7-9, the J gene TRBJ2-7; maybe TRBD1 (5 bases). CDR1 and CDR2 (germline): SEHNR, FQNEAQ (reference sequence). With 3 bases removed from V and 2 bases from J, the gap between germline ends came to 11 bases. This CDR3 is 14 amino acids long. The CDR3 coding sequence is TGTGCCAGCAGCTTCAAGGGGAACCCCTACGAGCAGTACTTC. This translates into CASSFKGNPYEQYF.

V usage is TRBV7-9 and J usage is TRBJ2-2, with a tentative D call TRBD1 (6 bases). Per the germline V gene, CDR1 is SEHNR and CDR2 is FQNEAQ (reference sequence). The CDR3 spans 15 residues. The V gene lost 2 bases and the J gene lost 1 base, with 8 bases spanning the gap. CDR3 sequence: CASSLKQGNTGELFF. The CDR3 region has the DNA TGTGCCAGCAGCTTAAAACAGGGGAACACCGGGGAGCTGTTTTTT.

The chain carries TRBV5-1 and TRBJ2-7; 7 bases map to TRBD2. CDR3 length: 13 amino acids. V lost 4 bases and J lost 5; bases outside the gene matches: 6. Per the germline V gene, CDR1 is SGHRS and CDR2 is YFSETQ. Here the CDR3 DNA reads TGCGCCAGCAGCCCCAACGGGGGGAACGAGCAGTACTTC. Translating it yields CASSPNGGNEQYF.

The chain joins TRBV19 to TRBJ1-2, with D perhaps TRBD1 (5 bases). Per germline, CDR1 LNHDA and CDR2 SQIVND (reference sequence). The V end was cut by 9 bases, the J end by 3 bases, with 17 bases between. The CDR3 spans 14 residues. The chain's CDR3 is CASRRAGTHYGYTF. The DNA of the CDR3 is TGTGCCAGCCGACGTGCGGGGACGCACTATGGCTACACCTTC. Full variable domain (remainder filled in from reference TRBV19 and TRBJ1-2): DGGITQSPKYLFRKEGQNVTLSCEQNLNHDAMYWYRQDPGQGLRLIYYSQIVNDFQKGDIAEGYSVSREKKESFPLTVTSAQKNPTAFYLCASRRAGTHYGYTFGSGTRLTVV.

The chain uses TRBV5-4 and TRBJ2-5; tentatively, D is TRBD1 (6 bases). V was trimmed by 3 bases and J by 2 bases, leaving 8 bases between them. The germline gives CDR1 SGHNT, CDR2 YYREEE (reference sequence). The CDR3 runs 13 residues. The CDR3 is CASSYGQQETQYF. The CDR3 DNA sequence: TGTGCCAGCAGCTACGGACAGCAAGAGACCCAGTACTTC.